This T cell receptor beta chain was identified during a study of patients and donors after allogeneic stem cell transplantation. This clonotype appeared a few times. Using its own MiXCR run on the RT-PCR reads, TCRdb lists one record per CDR3 protein. The table lists more than 150,000 distinct CDR3 sequences, 20% to 25% of them singletons. This clonotype was sampled from a human donor who was either an allogeneic HSCT recipient or a stem cell or donor lymphocyte infusion donor (not recorded which). It is not recorded whose cells these are; they may come from a transplant donor. The sequenced sample was blood, either unsorted or a sorted T cell fraction (not recorded which).

The CDR3 protein is CASSELAGGARVTQYF. CDR3 coding DNA: TGTGCCAGCAGTGAGCTAGCGGGGGGGGCACGTGTTACGCAGTATTTT. The rearrangement links TRBV6-1 to TRBJ2-3; 12 positions agree with TRBD2. V trimming: 3 bases; J trimming: 8 bases; junction bases outside the gene matches: 9. The germline V gene encodes CDR1 MNHNS and CDR2 SASEGT. The CDR3 runs to 16 residues.